This TCR beta chain was documented in a study of blood T cell repertoires in COVID-19. Study in general: Acute and convalescent COVID-19 samples came from the United States, Italy and Spain. From T cells, B-cell-depleted T cells, or PBMCs came the material, which was cDNA or gDNA.

The germline gives CDR1 SEHNR, CDR2 FQNEAQ (reference sequence). The CDR3 contains 11 residues. The germline V and J ends were trimmed by 4 bases and 8 bases, with 8 bases remaining between them. As processed by the authors: Scientists estimated how many nucleated cells there were by amplifying reference gene primers. Only in-frame clones appear in the TCRdb table, and some are missing; sequencing was by immunoSEQ multiplex PCR. Clone size and V and J calls were adopted from that table, with D and trimming inferred from the DNA. The table shows about 120,000 clones, with roughly 89% occurring only once.

The clonotype comes from a human donor with acute or convalescent COVID-19. The donor label of this sample is uncertain. This chain links TRBV7-9 with TRBJ1-1; D not certain. The source material was peripheral blood. The CDR3 here is CASSSPGEAFF. CDR3 bases: TGTGCCAGCAGCTCCCCGGGGGAAGCTTTCTTT. Variable domain in full (rest from reference TRBV7-9 and TRBJ1-1): DTGVSQNPRHKITKRGQNVTFRCDPISEHNRLYWYRQTLGQGPEFLTYFQNEAQLEKSRLLSDRFSAERPKGSFSTLEIQRTEQGDSAMYLCASSSPGEAFFGQGTRLTVV.